Detailed here is one T cell receptor beta chain. Its cognate antigen is unknown. Investigators amplified TCR beta CDR3 regions from RNA transcripts. After a first-round RT-PCR with HTBI primers, a second-round multiplex PCR was run. Via MiXCR, TCRdb re-called the multiplex PCR reads, giving one row per CDR3 protein. The sample includes more than 1,000,000 distinct CDR3 sequences, approximately 35% of them seen just once. The record originates from a study of Graves' ophthalmopathy and Graves' hyperthyroidism. Study observations and caveats: The blood repertoire also included most expanded thyroid clonotypes above 0.001 frequency.

A diagnosis was made from clinical symptoms together with serum thyroxine, TRAb, thyroid ultrasound and orbital computed tomography. This clonotype originated in an adult man with Graves' hyperthyroidism. Sequencing was carried out using peripheral blood or thyroid tissue (not recorded which).

The CDR3 nucleotides read TGCAGTGCTTCGAGGCCCGGGGGGCGCATCGGGGAGCTGTTTTTT. Protein sequence: CSASRPGGRIGELFF. The rearrangement links TRBV20-1 to TRBJ2-2; D perhaps matches TRBD2 (7 bases). In germline, CDR1 is DFQATT, CDR2 SNEGSKA (reference sequence). This CDR3 has 15 residues. V gave up 5 bases and J gave up 7 bases, with 20 bases separating them.